Detailed here is one T cell receptor (beta chain). Other nucleotide sequences from this sample produce the same CDR3. Method: immunoSEQ multiplex PCR; TCRdb's copy keeps in-frame clones and lacks some. The table lists around 600,000 clones, roughly 97% of them singletons. CDR1 SNHLY and CDR2 FYNNEI come from the germline V gene. Trimming took 5 bases from V and 1 from J, leaving 8 bases between them. This CDR3 contains 13 residues. This record comes from a study of shared clonotypes between healthy human individuals. Sequenced sample: naive CD4+ T cells sorted from blood. Subset noted: CD45RA+ positively selected. This TCR derives from a young woman in good health. The chain uses TRBV2 and TRBJ1-1, with D perhaps TRBD1 (5 bases). The CDR3 reads CASSLDRNTEAFF. The CDR3 region has the DNA TGTGCCAGCAGTTTAGACAGGAACACTGAAGCTTTCTTT. Filled out from reference TRBV2 and TRBJ1-1, the complete variable domain reads EPEVTQTPSHQVTQMGQEVILRCVPISNHLYFYWYRQILGQKVEFLVSFYNNEISEKSEIFDDQFSVERPDGSNFTLKIRSTKLEDSAMYFCASSLDRNTEAFFGQGTRLTVV.